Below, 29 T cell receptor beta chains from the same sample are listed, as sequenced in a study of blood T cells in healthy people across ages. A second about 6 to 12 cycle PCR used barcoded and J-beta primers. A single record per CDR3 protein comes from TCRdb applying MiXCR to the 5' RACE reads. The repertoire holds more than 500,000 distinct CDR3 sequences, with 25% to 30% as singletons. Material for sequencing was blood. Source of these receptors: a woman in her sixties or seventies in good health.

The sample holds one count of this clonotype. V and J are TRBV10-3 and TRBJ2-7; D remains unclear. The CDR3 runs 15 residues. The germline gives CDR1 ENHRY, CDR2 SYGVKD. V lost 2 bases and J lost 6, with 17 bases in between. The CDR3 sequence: CAISELVVKGFEQYF. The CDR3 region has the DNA TGTGCCATCAGTGAGCTAGTGGTTAAAGGGTTCGAGCAGTACTTC.

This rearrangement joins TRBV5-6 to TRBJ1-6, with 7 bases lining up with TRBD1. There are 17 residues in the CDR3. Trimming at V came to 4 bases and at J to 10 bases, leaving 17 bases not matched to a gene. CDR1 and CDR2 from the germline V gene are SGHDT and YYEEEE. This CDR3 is CASSPRDVTGSGSPLHF. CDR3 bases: TGTGCCAGCAGCCCCCGGGACGTGACAGGGTCCGGATCACCCCTCCACTTT.

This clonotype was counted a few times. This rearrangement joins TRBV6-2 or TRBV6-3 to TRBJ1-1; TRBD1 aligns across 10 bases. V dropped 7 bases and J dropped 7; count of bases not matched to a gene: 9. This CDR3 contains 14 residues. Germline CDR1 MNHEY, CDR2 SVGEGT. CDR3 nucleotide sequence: TGTGCCAGCACCCCGGGACAGGGGAGCATTGAAGCTTTCTTT. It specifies CASTPGQGSIEAFF.

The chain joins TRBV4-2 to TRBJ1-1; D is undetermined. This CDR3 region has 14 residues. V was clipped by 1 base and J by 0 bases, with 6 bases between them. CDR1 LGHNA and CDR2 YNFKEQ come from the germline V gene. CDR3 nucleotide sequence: TGTGCCAGCAGCCAAGTAGGAGTGAACACTGAAGCTTTCTTT. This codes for CASSQVGVNTEAFF.

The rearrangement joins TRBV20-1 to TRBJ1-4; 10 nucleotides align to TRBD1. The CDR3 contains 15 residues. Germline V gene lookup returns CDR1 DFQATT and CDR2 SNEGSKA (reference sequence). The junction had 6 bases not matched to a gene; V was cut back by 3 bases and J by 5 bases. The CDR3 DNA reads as TGCAGTGCTAGGAAGGGGACAGGGGTGAATGAAAAACTGTTTTTT. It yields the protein CSARKGTGVNEKLFF.

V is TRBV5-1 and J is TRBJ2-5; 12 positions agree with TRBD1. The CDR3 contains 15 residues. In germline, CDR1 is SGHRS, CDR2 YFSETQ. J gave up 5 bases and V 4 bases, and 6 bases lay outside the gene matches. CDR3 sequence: CASSTGTGGYETQYF. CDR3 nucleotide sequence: TGCGCCAGCAGCACCGGGACAGGGGGCTACGAGACCCAGTACTTC.

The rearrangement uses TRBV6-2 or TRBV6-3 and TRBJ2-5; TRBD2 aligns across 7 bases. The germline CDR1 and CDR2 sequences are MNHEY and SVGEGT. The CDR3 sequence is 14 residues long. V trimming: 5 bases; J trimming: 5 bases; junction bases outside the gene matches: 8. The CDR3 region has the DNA TGTGCCAGCAGTGGACTAGGCCAAGGGGAGACCCAGTACTTC. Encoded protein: CASSGLGQGETQYF.

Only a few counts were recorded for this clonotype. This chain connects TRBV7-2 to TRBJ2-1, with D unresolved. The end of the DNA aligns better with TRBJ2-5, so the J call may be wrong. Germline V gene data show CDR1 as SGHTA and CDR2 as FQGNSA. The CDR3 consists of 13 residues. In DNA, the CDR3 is TGTGCCAGCAGCTTGGGTTGGACGGAGACCCAGTACTTC. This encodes CASSLGWTETQYF.

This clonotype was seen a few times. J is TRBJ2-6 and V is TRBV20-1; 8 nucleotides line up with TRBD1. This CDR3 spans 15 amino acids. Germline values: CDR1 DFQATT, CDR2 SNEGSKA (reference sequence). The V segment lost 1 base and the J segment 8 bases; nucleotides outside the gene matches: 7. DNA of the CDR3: TGCAGTGCTAGAGTCCTAGGACAGGGCCCCAACGTCCTGACTTTC. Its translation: CSARVLGQGPNVLTF.

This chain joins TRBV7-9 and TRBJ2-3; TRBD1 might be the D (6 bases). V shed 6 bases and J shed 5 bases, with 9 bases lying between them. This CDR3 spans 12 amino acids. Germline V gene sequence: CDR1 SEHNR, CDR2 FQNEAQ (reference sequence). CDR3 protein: CASSYRVDTQYF. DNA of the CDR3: TGTGCCAGCAGTTACAGGGTAGATACGCAGTATTTT.

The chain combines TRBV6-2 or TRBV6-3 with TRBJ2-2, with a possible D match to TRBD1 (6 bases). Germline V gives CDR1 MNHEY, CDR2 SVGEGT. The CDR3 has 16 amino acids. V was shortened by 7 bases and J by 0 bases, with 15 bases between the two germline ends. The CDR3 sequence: CASTTGRGANTGELFF. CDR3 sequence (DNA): TGTGCCAGCACCACTGGCAGGGGTGCGAACACCGGGGAGCTGTTTTTT.

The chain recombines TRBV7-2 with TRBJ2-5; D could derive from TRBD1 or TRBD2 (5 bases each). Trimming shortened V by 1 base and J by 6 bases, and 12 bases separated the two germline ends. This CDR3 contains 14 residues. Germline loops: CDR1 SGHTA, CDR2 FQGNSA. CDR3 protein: CASSLDRGAKTQYF. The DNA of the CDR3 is TGTGCCAGCAGCTTAGACCGAGGGGCCAAGACCCAGTACTTC.

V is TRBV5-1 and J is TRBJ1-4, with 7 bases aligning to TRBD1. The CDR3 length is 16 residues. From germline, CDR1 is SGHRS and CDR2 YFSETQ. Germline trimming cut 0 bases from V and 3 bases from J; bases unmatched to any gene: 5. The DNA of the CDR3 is TGCGCCAGCAGCTTGGAGGGGACAGAGTCTAATGAAAAACTGTTTTTT. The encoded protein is CASSLEGTESNEKLFF.

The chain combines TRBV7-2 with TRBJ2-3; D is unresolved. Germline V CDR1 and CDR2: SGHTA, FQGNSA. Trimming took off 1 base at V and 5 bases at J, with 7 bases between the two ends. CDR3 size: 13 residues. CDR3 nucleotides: TGTGCCAGCAGCTTAGTGGGTGGAGATACGCAGTATTTT. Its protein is CASSLVGGDTQYF.

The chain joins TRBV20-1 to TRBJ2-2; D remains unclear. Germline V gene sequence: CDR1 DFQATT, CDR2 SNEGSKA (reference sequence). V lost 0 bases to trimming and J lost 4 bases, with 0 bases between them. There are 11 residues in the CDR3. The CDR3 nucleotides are TGCAGTGCTAGAGACACCGGGGAGCTGTTTTTT. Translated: CSARDTGELFF.

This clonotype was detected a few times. CDR3 sequence (DNA): TGCAGTGCTCCGGCCCCAGGGGAGACCCAGTACTTC. Translated: CSAPAPGETQYF. The V gene is TRBV20-1, the J gene TRBJ2-5, with TRBD1 as a possible D gene (5 bases). Germline assignment: CDR1 DFQATT and CDR2 SNEGSKA (reference sequence). V was clipped by 5 bases and J by 5 bases, with 12 bases between them. There are 12 residues in the CDR3.

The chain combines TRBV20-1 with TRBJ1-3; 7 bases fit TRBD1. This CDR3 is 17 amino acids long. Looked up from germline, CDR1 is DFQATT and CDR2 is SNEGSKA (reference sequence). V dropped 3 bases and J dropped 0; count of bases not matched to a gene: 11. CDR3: CSASPRTGPRSGNTIYF. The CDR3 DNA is TGCAGTGCTAGTCCCCGGACAGGTCCACGCTCTGGAAACACCATATATTTT.

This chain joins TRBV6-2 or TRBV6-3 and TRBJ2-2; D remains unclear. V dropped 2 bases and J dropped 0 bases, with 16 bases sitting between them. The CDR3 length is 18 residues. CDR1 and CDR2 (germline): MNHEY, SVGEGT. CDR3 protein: CASSYGLDRVPNTGELFF. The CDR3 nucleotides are TGTGCCAGCAGTTACGGTTTGGACCGGGTCCCGAACACCGGGGAGCTGTTTTTT.

The CDR3 DNA reads TGCAGTGCTAGAGATCCTCTCCAAAGTGAGCAGTTCTTC. This translates into CSARDPLQSEQFF. This sequence joins TRBV20-1 and TRBJ2-5; the D is unclear. The J call is in doubt because the DNA end fits TRBJ2-1 better. CDR1 and CDR2 from the germline V gene are DFQATT and SNEGSKA (reference sequence). This CDR3 is built from 13 residues.

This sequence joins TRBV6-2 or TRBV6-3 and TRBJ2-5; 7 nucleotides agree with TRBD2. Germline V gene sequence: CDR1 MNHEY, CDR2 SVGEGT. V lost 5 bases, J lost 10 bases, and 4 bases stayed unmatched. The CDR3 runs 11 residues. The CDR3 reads CASSRTRVQYF. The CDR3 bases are TGTGCCAGCAGTCGGACTAGGGTCCAGTACTTC.

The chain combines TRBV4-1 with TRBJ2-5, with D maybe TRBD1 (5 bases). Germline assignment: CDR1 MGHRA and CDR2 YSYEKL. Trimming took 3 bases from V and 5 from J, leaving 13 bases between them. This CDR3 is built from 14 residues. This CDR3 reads CASSHPDSRETQYF. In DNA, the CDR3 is TGCGCCAGCAGCCATCCCGACAGTCGGGAGACCCAGTACTTC.

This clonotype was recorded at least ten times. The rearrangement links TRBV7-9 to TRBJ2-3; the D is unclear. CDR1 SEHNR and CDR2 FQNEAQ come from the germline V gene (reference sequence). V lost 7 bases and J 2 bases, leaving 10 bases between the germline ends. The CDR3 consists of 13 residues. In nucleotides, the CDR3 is TGTGCCAGCAACCCTCTCGTCACAGATACGCAGTATTTT. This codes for CASNPLVTDTQYF.

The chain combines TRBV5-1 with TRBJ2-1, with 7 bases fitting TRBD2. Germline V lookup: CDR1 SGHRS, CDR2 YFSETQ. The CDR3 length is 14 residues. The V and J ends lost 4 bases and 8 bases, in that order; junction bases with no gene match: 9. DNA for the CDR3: TGCGCCAGCAGCCCCCGGGGGGATGCGGATGAGCAGTTCTTC. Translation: CASSPRGDADEQFF.

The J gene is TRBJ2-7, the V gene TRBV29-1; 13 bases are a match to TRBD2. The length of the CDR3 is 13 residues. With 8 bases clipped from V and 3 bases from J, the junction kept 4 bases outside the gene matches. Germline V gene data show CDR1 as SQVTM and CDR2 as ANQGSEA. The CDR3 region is CSLGLAGDYEQYV. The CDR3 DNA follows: TGCAGCCTCGGACTAGCGGGAGACTACGAGCAGTACGTC.

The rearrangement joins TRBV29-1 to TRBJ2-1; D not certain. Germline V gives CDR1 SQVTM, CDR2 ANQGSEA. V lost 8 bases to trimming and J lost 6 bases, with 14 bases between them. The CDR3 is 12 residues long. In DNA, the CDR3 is TGCAGCATCTGGACGGACGTCAATGAGCAGTTCTTC. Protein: CSIWTDVNEQFF.

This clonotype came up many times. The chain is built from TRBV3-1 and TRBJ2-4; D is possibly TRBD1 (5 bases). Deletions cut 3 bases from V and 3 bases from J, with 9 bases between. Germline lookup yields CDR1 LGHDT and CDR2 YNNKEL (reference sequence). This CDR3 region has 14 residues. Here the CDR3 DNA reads TGTGCCAGCAGCCAGCAGGGCTACAAAAACATTCAGTACTTC. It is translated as CASSQQGYKNIQYF.

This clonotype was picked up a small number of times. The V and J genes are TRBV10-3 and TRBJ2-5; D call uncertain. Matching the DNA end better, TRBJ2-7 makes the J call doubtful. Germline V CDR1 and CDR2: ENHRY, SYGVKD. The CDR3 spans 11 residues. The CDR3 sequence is CAISENYEQYF. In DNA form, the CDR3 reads TGTGCCATCAGTGAGAACTACGAGCAGTACTTC.

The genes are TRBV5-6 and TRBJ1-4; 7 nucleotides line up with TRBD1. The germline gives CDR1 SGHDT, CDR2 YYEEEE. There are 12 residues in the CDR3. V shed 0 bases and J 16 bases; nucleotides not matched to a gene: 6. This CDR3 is CASSLAEGQSFF. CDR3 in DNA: TGTGCCAGCAGCTTGGCCGAGGGACAGTCGTTTTTT. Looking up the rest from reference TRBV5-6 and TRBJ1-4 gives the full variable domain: DAGVTQSPTHLIKTRGQQVTLRCSPKSGHDTVSWYQQALGQGPQFIFQYYEEEERQRGNFPDRFSGHQFPNYSSELNVNALLLGDSALYLCASSLAEGQSFFGSGTQLSVL.

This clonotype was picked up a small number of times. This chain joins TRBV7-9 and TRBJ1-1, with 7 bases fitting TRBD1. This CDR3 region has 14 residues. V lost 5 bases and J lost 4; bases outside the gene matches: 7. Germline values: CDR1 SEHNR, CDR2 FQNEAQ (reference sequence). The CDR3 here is CASSIQGRVTEAFF. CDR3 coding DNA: TGTGCCAGCAGCATACAGGGGCGGGTCACTGAAGCTTTCTTT.